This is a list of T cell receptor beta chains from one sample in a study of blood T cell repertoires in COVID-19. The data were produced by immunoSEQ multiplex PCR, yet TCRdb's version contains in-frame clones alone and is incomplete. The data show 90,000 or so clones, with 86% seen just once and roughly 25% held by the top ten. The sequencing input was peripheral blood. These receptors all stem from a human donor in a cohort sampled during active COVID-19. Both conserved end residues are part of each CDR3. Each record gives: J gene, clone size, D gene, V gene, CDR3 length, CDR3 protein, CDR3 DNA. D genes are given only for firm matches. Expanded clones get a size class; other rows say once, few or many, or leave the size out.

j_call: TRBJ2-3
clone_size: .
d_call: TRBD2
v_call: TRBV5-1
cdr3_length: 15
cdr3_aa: CASSRLAEATDTQYF
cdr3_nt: TGCGCCAGCAGCAGACTAGCGGAGGCCACAGATACGCAGTATTTT

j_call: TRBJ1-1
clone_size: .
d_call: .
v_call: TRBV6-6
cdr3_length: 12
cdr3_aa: CAISLGSTEAFF
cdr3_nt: TGTGCCATCTCGCTGGGCAGCACTGAAGCTTTCTTT

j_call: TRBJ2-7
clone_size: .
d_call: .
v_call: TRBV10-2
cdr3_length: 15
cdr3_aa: CASSEMGASAYEQYF
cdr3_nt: TGCGCCAGCAGTGAGATGGGGGCTAGTGCCTACGAGCAGTACTTC

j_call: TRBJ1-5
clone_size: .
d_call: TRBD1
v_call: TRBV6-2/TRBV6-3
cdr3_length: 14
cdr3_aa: CASSSTGNNQPQHF
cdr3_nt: TGTGCCAGCAGTTCGACAGGGAACAATCAGCCCCAGCATTTT

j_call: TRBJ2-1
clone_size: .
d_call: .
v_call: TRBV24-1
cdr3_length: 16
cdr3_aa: CATSDLRGGATNEQFF
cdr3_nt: TGTGCCACCAGTGACCTCCGAGGGGGGGCGACCAATGAGCAGTTCTTC

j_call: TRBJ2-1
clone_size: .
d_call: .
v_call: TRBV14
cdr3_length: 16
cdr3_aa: CASSQERGVINNEQFF
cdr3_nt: TGTGCCAGCAGCCAAGAAAGGGGTGTAATCAACAATGAGCAGTTCTTC

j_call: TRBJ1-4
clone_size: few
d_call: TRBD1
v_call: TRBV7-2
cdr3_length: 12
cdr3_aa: CASSHRGGKLFF
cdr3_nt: TGTGCCAGCAGTCACAGGGGTGGAAAACTGTTTTTT

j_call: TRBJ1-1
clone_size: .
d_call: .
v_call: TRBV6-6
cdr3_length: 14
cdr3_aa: CASSQQGGDTEAFF
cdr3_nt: TGTGCCAGCAGTCAACAGGGTGGGGACACTGAAGCTTTCTTT

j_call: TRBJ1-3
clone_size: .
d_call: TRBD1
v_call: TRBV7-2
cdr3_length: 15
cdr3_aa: CASSPRTGRGSAIYF
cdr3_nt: TGTGCCAGCAGCCCCCGGACAGGGCGGGGTAGCGCCATATATTTT

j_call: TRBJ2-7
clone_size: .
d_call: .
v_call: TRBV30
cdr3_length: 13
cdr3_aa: CAWSGDISYEQYF
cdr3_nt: TGTGCCTGGAGTGGTGACATCAGCTACGAGCAGTACTTC

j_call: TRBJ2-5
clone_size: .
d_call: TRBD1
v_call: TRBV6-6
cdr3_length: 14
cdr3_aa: CATTRKTGGETQYF
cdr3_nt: TGTGCCACCACGCGGAAGACAGGGGGGGAGACCCAGTACTTC

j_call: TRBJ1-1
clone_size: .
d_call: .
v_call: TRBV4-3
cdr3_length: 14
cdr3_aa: CASSPGQTNTEAFF
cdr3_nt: TGCGCCAGCAGCCCTGGACAGACGAACACTGAAGCTTTCTTT

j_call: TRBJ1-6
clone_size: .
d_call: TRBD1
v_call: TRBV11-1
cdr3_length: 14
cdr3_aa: CASNPGQGQSPLHF
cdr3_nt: TGTGCCAGCAACCCGGGACAGGGGCAGTCACCCCTCCACTTT

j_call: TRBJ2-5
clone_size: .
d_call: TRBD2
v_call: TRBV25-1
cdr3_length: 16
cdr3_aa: CASSERGVSYRETQYF
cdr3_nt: TGTGCCAGCAGTGAACGGGGGGTTTCGTATAGGGAGACCCAGTACTTC

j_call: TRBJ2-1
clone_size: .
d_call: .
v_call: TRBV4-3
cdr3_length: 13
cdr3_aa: CASSQEGGNEQFF
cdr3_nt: TGCGCCAGCAGCCAAGAAGGGGGTAATGAGCAGTTCTTC

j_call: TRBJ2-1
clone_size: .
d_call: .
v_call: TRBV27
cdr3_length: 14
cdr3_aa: CASSFASSYNEQFF
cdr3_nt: TGTGCCAGCAGTTTTGCGAGCTCCTACAATGAGCAGTTCTTC

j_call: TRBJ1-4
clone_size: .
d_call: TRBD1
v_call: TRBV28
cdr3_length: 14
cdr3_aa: CASSQPTGFEKLFF
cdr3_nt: TGTGCCAGCAGTCAGCCGACAGGGTTTGAAAAACTGTTTTTT

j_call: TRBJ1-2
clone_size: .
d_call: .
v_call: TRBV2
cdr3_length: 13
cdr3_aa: CASRHLQEDGYTF
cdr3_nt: TGTGCCAGCAGACACCTCCAGGAGGATGGCTACACCTTC

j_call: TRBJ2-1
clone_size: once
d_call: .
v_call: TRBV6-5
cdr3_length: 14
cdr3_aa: CASTRQDRWGEQFF
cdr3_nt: TGTGCCAGCACAAGACAGGACCGGTGGGGTGAGCAGTTCTTC

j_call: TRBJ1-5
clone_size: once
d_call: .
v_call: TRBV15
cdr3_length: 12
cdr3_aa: CATSRGGEPQHF
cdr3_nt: TGTGCCACCAGCAGAGGGGGGGAGCCCCAGCATTTT

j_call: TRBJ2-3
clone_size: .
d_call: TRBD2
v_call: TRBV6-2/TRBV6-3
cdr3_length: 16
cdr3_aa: CASSYPHRGGQDTQYF
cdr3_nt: TGTGCCAGCAGTTACCCCCACCGGGGGGGTCAAGATACGCAGTATTTT

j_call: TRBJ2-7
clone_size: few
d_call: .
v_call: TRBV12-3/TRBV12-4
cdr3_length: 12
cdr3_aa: CASSLVSSEQYF
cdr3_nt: TGTGCCAGCAGTTTAGTGAGCTCCGAGCAGTACTTC

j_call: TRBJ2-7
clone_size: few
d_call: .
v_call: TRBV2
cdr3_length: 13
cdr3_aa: CASSRTASYEQYF
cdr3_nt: TGTGCCAGCAGTAGAACAGCCTCCTACGAGCAGTACTTC

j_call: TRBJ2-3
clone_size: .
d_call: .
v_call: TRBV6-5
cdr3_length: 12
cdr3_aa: CASSSATDTQYF
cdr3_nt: TGTGCCAGCAGTTCAGCGACAGATACGCAGTATTTT

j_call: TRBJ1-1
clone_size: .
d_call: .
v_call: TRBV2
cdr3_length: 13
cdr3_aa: CASSEGQYPGAFF
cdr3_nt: TGTGCCAGCAGTGAAGGACAGTACCCCGGGGCTTTCTTT

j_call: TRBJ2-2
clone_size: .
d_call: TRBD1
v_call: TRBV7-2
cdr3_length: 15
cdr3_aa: CASRAGTGITGELFF
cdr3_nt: TGTGCCAGCAGGGCCGGGACAGGGATCACCGGGGAGCTGTTTTTT

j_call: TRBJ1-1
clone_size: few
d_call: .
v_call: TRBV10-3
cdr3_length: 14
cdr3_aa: CAISVRRGNTEAFF
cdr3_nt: TGTGCCATCAGTGTTAGAAGGGGGAACACTGAAGCTTTCTTT

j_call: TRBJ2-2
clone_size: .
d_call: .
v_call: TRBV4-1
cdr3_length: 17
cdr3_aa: CASSQESARGNTGELFF
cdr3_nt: TGCGCCAGCAGCCAAGAGTCCGCTAGGGGAAACACCGGGGAGCTGTTTTTT

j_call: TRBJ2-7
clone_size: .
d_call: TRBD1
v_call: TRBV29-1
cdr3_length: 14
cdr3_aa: CSAGTGVSSYEQYF
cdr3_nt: TGCAGCGCCGGGACAGGGGTGAGCTCCTACGAGCAGTACTTC

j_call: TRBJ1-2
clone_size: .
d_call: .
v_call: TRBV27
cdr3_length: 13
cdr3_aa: CASSGQANYGYTF
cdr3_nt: TGTGCCAGCAGTGGACAAGCTAACTATGGCTACACCTTC

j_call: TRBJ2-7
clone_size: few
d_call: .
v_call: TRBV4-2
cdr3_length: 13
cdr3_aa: CASSQAGLLEQYF
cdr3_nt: TGTGCCAGCAGCCAAGCCGGACTTTTAGAGCAGTACTTC

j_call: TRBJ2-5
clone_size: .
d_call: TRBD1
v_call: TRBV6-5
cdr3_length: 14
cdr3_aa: CASSLGQGGKTQYF
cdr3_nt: TGTGCCAGCAGTTTAGGACAGGGGGGGAAGACCCAGTACTTC

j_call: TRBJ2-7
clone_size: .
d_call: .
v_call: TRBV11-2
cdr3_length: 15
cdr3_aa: CASSPRRAPAHEQYF
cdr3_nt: TGTGCCAGCAGCCCCCGGCGGGCACCCGCCCACGAGCAGTACTTC

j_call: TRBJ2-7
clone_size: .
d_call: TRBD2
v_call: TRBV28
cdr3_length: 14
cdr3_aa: CASRPPGTSGEQYF
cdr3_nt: TGTGCCAGCAGACCCCCCGGGACTAGCGGAGAGCAGTACTTC

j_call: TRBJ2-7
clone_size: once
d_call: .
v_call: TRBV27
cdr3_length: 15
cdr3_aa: CASSPPGGGRYEQYF
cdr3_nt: TGTGCCAGCAGTCCCCCCGGAGGCGGTCGCTACGAGCAGTACTTC

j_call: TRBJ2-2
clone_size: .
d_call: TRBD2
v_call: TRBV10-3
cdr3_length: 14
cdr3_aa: CAIKTSGNTGELFF
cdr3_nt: TGTGCCATCAAGACTAGCGGGAACACCGGGGAGCTGTTTTTT

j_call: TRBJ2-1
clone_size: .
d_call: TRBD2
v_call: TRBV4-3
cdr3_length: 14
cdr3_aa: CASSQFRTSGEQFF
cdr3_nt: TGCGCCAGCAGCCAGTTCCGGACTAGCGGTGAGCAGTTCTTC

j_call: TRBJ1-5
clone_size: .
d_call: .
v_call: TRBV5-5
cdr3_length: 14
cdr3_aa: CASSAGHSNQPQHF
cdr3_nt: TGTGCCAGCAGCGCAGGACATAGCAATCAGCCCCAGCATTTT

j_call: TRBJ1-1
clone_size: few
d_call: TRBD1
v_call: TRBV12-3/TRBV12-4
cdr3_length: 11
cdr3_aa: CASTRTGEAFF
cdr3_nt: TGTGCCAGCACCAGGACAGGGGAAGCTTTCTTT

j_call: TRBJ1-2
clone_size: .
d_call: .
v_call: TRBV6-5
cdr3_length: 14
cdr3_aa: CASSNPWGDYGYTF
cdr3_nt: TGTGCCAGCAGTAATCCTTGGGGAGACTATGGCTACACCTTC

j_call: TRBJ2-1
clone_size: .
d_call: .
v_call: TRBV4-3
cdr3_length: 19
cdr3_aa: CASSQGVTDWVAAYNEQFF
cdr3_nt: TGCGCCAGCAGCCAGGGTGTTACAGATTGGGTTGCCGCCTACAATGAGCAGTTCTTC

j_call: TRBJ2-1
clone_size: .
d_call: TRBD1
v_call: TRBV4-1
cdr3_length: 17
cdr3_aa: CASSLPQGQGAIDEQFF
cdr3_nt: TGCGCCAGCAGCCTACCTCAAGGGCAGGGGGCGATTGATGAGCAGTTCTTC

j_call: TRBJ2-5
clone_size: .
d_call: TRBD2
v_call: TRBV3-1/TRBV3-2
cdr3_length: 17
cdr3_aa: CASSRPGLAGQQETQYF
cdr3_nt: TGTGCCAGCAGCCGACCGGGACTAGCGGGACAACAAGAGACCCAGTACTTC

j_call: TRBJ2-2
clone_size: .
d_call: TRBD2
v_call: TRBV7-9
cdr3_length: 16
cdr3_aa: CASSWGLAGDTGELFF
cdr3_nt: TGTGCCAGCAGCTGGGGACTAGCGGGAGACACCGGGGAGCTGTTTTTT

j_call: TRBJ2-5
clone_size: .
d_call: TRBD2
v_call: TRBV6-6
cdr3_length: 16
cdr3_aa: CASILPGASGQETQYF
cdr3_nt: TGTGCCAGCATCCTCCCTGGGGCTAGCGGACAAGAGACCCAGTACTTC

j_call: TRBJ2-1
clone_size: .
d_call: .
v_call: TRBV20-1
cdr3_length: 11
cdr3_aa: CSAYSYNEQFF
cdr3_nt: TGCAGTGCGTACTCCTACAATGAGCAGTTCTTC

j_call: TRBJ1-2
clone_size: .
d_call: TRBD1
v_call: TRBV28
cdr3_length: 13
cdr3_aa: CATSGQGAHGYTF
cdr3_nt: TGTGCCACCTCGGGACAGGGGGCGCATGGCTACACCTTC

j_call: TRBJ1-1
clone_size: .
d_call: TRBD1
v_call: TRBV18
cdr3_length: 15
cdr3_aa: CASSPSGGAGTEAFF
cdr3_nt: TGTGCCAGCTCACCATCAGGGGGCGCCGGCACTGAAGCTTTCTTT

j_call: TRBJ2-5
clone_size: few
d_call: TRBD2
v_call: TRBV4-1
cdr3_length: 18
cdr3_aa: CASSQDPLSVAGAETQYF
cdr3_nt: TGCGCCAGCAGCCAAGATCCCCTGTCGGTAGCGGGAGCGGAGACCCAGTACTTC

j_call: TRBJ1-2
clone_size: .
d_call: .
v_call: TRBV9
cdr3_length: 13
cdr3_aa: CASSLPGNYGYTF
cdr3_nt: TGTGCCAGCAGCCTTCCCGGTAACTATGGCTACACCTTC

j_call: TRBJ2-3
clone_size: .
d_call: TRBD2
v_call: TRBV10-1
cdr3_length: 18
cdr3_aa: CASSLTSGGTSSTDTQYF
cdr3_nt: TGCGCCAGCAGTCTGACTAGCGGGGGGACGTCTAGCACAGATACGCAGTATTTT

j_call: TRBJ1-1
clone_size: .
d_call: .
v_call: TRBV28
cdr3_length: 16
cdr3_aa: CASSNQPGRVNTEAFF
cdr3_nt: TGTGCCAGCAGTAACCAACCGGGAAGAGTGAACACTGAAGCTTTCTTT

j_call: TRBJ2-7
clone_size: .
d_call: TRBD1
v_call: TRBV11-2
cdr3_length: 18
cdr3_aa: CASSLPLTGTGSSYEQYF
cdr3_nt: TGTGCCAGCAGCTTACCTCTCACCGGGACAGGGAGCTCCTACGAGCAGTACTTC

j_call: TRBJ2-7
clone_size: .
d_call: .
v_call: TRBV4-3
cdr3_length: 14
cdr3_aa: CASSQDHNRREQYF
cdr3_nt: TGCGCCAGCAGCCAAGATCATAATAGGAGGGAGCAGTACTTC